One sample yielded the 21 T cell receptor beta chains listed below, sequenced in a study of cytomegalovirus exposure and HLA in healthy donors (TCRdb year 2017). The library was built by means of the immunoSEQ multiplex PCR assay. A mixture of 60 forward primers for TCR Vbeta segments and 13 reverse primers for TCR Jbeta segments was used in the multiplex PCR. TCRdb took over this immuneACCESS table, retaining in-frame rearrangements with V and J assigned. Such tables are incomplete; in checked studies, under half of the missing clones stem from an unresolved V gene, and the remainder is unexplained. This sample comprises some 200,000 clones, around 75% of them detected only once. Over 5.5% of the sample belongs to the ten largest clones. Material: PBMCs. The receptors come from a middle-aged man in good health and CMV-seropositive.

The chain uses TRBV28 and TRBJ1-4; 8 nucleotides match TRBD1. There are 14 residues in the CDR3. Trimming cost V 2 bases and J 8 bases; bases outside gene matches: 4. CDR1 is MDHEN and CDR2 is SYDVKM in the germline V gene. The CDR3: CASSLTGGHEKLFF. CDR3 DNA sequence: TGTGCCAGCAGTTTAACAGGGGGTCACGAAAAACTGTTTTTT. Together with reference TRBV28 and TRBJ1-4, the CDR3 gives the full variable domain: DVKVTQSSRYLVKRTGEKVFLECVQDMDHENMFWYRQDPGLGLRLIYFSYDVKMKEKGDIPEGYSVSREKKERFSLILESASTNQTSMYLCASSLTGGHEKLFFGSGTQLSVL.

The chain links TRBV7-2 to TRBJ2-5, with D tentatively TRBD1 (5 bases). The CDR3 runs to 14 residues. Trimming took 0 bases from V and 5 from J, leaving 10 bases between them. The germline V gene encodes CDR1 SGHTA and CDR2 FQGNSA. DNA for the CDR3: TGTGCCAGCAGCTTAGCTCAGGGTCGGGAGACCCAGTACTTC. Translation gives CASSLAQGRETQYF.

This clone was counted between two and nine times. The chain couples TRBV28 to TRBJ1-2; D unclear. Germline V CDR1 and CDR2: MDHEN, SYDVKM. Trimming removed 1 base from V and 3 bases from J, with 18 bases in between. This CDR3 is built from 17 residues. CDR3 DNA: TGTGCCAGCAGTTTATCCCCCCCCAAAGCGCGGGACTATGGCTACACCTTC. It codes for CASSLSPPKARDYGYTF.

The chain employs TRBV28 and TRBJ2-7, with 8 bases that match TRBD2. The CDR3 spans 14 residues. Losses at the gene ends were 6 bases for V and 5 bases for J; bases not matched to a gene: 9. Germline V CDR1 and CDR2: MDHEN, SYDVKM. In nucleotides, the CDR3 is TGTGCCAGCAGCACGGGGGGGGTTGAGGACGAGCAGTACTTC. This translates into CASSTGGVEDEQYF.

The CDR3 spells CASSRQGAVNIQYF. The DNA for the CDR3 is TGTGCCAGTAGTCGACAGGGGGCGGTAAACATTCAGTACTTC. The V gene is TRBV19, the J gene TRBJ2-4; 10 positions agree with TRBD1. From germline, CDR1 is LNHDA and CDR2 SQIVND (reference sequence). V trimming: 5 bases; J trimming: 6 bases; junction bases outside the gene matches: 4. The length of the CDR3 is 14 residues.

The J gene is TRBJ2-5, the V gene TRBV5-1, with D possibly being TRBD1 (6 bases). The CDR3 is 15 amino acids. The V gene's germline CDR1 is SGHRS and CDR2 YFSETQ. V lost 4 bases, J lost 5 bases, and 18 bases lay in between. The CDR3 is CASSLNGQPGETQYF. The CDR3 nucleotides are TGCGCCAGCAGCCTAAATGGACAGCCTGGTGAGACCCAGTACTTC.

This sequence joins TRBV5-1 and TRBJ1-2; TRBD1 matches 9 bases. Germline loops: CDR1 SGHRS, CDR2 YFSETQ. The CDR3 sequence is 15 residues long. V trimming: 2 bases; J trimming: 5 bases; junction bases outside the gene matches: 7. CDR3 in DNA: TGCGCCAGCAGCTTCGCGGGACAGGGCAATTATGGCTACACCTTC. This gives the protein CASSFAGQGNYGYTF.

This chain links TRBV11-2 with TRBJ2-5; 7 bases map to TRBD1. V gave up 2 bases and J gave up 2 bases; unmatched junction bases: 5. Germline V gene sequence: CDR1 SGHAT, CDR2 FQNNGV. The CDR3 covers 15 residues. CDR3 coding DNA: TGTGCCAGCAGCTTAAGCTCCAGGGGGCAAGAGACCCAGTACTTC. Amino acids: CASSLSSRGQETQYF.

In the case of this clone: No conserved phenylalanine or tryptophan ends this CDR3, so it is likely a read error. DNA for the CDR3: TGTGCCTGGAGTGGCGGGACGGGGTCCGGGGAGCAGTACCTC. The encoded protein is CAWSGGTGSGEQYL. V gene TRBV30 combines with J gene TRBJ2-7, with D tentatively TRBD2 (6 bases). Between the trimmed V and J ends, which lost 1 base and 7 bases, there was a span of 17 bases. The CDR3 has 14 residues. The germline V gene encodes CDR1 GTSNPN and CDR2 SVGIG (reference sequence).

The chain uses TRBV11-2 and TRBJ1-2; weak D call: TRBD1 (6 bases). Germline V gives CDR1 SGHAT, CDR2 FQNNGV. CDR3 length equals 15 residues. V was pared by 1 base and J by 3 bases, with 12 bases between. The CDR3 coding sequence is TGTGCCAGCAGCTTAGTGGCAGGGGCAGACTATGGCTACACCTTC. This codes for CASSLVAGADYGYTF.

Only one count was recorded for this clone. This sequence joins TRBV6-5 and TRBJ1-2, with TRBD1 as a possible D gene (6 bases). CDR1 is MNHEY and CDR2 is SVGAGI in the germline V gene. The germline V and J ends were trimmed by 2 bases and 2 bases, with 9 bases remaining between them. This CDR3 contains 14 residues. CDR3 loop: CASSYAQGNYGYTF. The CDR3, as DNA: TGTGCCAGCAGTTACGCACAGGGCAACTATGGCTACACCTTC.

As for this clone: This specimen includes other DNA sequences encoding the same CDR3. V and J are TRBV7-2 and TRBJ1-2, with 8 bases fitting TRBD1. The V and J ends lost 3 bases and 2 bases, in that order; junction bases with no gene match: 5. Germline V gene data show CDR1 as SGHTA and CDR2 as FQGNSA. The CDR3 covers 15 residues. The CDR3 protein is CASSFRDRTNYGYTF. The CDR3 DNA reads TGTGCCAGCAGCTTCCGGGACAGGACGAACTATGGCTACACCTTC.

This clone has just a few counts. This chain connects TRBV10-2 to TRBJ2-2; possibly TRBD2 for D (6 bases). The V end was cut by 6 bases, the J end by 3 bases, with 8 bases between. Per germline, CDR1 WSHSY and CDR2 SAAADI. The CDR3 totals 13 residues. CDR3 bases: TGCGCCAGCAGGTGGGGGGACACCGGGGAGCTGTTTTTT. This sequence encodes CASRWGDTGELFF.

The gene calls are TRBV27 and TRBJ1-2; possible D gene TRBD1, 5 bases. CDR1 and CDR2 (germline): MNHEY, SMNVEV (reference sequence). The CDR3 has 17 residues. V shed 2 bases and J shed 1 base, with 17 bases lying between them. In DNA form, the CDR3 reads TGTGCCAGCAGTTTAGAGTCAGGGAGGGAAATTAACTATGGCTACACCTTC. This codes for CASSLESGREINYGYTF.

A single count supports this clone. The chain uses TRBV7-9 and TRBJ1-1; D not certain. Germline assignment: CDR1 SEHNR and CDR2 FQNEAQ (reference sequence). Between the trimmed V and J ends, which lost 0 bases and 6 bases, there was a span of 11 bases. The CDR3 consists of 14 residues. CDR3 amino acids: CASSLAREIPEAFF. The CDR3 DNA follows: TGTGCCAGCAGCTTAGCACGGGAAATCCCTGAAGCTTTCTTT.

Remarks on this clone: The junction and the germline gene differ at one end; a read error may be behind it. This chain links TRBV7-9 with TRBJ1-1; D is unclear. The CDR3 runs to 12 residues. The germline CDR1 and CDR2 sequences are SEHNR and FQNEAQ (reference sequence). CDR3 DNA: TGTTCCAGCAGCCGATCAGATCTCGAAGCTTTCTTT. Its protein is CSSSRSDLEAFF.

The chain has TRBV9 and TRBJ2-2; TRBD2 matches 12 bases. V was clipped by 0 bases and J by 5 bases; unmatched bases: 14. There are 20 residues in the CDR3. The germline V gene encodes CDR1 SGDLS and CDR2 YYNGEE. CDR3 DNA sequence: TGTGCCAGCAGCGTAGTCCCCCTAGGACTAGCGGGGAGTTGGACCGGGGAGCTGTTTTTT. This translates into CASSVVPLGLAGSWTGELFF.

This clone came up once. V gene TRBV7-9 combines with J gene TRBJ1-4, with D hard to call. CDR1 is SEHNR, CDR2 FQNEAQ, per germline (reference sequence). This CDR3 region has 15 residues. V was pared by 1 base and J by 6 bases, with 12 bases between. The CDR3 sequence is CASSLEARPDEKLFF. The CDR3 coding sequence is TGTGCCAGCAGCTTAGAAGCGAGGCCAGATGAAAAACTGTTTTTT.

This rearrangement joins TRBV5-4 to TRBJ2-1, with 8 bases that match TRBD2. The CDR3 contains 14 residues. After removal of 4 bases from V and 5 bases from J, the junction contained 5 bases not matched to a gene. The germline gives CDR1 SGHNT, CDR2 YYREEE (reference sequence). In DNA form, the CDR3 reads TGTGCCAGCAGCGGGACTAGGCCTGACAATGAGCAGTTCTTC. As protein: CASSGTRPDNEQFF.

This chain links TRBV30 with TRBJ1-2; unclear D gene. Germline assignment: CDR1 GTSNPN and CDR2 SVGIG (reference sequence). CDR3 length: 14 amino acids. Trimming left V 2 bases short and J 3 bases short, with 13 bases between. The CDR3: CAWSPGEGHYGYTF. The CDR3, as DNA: TGTGCCTGGAGTCCCGGGGAGGGCCACTATGGCTACACCTTC.

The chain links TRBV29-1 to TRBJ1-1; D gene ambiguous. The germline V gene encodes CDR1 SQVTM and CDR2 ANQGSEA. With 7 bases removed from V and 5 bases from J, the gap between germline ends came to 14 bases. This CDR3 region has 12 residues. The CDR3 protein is CSARLAATEAFF. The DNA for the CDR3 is TGCAGCGCGCGATTGGCGGCGACTGAAGCTTTCTTT.